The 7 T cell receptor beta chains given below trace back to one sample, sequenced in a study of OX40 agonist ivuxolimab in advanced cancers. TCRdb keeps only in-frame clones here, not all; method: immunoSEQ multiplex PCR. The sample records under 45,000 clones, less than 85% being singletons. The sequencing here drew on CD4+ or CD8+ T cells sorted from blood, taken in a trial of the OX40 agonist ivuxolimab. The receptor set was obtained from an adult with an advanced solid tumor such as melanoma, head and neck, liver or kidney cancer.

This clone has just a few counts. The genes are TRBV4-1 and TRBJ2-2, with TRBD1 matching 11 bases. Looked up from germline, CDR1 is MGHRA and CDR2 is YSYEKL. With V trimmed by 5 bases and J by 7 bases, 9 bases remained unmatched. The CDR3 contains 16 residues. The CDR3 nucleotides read TGCGCCAGCAGCGACCGGGACAGGGGGTCCTTCGGGGAGCTGTTTTTT. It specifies CASSDRDRGSFGELFF.

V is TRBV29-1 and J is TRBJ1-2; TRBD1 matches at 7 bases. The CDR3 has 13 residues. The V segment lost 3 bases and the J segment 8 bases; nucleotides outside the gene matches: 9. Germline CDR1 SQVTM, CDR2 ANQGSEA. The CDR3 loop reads CSVEVYQGQGYTF. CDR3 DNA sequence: TGCAGCGTTGAGGTTTACCAGGGACAGGGCTACACCTTC. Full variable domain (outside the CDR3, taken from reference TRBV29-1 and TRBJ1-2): SAVISQKPSRDICQRGTSLTIQCQVDSQVTMMFWYRQQPGQSLTLIATANQGSEATYESGFVIDKFPISRPNLTFSTLTVSNMSPEDSSIYLCSVEVYQGQGYTFGSGTRLTVV.

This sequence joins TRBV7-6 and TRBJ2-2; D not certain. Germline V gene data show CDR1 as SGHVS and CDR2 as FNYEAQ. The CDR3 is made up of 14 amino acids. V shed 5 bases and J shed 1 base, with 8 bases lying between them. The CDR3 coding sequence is TGTGCCAGCAGCCACTACAGGAACACCGGGGAGCTGTTTTTT. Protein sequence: CASSHYRNTGELFF.

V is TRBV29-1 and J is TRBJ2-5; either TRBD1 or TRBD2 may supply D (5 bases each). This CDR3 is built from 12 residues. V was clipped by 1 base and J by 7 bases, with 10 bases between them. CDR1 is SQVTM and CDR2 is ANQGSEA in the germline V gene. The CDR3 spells CSVEGGGGTQYF. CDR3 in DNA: TGCAGCGTTGAAGGGGGTGGGGGGACCCAGTACTTC. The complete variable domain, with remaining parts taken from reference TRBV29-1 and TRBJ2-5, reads SAVISQKPSRDICQRGTSLTIQCQVDSQVTMMFWYRQQPGQSLTLIATANQGSEATYESGFVIDKFPISRPNLTFSTLTVSNMSPEDSSIYLCSVEGGGGTQYFGPGTRLLVL.

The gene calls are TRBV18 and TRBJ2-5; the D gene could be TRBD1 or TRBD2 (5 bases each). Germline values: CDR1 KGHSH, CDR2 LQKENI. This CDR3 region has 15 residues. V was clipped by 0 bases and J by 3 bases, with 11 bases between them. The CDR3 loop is CASSPPNEGKETQYF. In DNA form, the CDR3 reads TGTGCCAGCTCACCACCTAATGAGGGGAAAGAGACCCAGTACTTC. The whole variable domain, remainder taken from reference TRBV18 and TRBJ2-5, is NAGVMQNPRHLVRRRGQEARLRCSPMKGHSHVYWYRQLPEEGLKFMVYLQKENIIDESGMPKERFSAEFPKEGPSILRIQQVVRGDSAAYFCASSPPNEGKETQYFGPGTRLLVL.

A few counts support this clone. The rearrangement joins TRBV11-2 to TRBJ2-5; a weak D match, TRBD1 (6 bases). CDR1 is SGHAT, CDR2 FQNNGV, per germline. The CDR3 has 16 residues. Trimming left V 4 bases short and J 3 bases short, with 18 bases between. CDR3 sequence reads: CASSSATGLTKETQYF. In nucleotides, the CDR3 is TGTGCCAGCAGCTCTGCCACAGGGCTGACTAAAGAGACCCAGTACTTC. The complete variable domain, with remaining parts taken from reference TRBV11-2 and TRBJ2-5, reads EAGVAQSPRYKIIEKRQSVAFWCNPISGHATLYWYQQILGQGPKLLIQFQNNGVVDDSQLPKDRFSAERLKGVDSTLKIQPAKLEDSAVYLCASSSATGLTKETQYFGPGTRLLVL.

The DNA for the CDR3 is TGTGCCAGCAGCTTCGTACAGGGTGTCATTCAGTACTTC. Translation: CASSFVQGVIQYF. V gene TRBV5-5 combines with J gene TRBJ2-4; D perhaps matches TRBD1 (6 bases). The CDR3 is 13 residues long. Germline CDR1 and CDR2: SGHKS and YYEKEE (reference sequence). Between the trimmed V and J ends, which lost 2 bases and 9 bases, there was a span of 12 bases.